This record looks at one TCR beta chain sequence and its context. This entry comes from a study of cytomegalovirus exposure and HLA in healthy donors. Germline V gene sequence: CDR1 SGDLS, CDR2 YYNGEE. This CDR3 has 13 residues. Trimming shortened V by 3 bases and J by 2 bases, and 6 bases separated the two germline ends. Only in-frame clones appear in the TCRdb table, and some are missing; sequencing was by immunoSEQ multiplex PCR. The sample carries approximately 210,000 clones, around nine tenths recorded once. V usage is TRBV9 and J usage is TRBJ2-1; D gene uncertain. This clonotype was obtained from a woman aged 18-30 years in good health and CMV-seronegative. Specimen: PBMCs. The CDR3: CASSDGAYNEQFF. The CDR3 DNA sequence: TGTGCCAGCAGCGACGGTGCCTACAATGAGCAGTTCTTC.